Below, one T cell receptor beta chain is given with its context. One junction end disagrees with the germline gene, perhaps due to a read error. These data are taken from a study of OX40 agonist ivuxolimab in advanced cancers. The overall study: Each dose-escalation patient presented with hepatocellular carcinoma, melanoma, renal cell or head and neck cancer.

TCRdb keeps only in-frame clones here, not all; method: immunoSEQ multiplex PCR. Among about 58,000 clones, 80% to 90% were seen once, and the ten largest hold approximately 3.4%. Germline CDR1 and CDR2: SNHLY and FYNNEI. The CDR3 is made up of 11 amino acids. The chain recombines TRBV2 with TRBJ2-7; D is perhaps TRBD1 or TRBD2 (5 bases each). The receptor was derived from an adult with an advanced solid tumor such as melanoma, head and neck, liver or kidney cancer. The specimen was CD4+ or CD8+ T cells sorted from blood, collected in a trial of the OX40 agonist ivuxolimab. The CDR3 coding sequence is TGTGCCAGCAGTTGGGCCAGGGACCCTGGCTTC. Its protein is CASSWARDPGF.